Each of the 30 T cell receptor beta chains below was sequenced from the same sample in a study of cytomegalovirus exposure and HLA in healthy donors. The PCR made use of 60 Vbeta and 13 Jbeta primers. TCRdb keeps only in-frame clones here, not all; method: immunoSEQ multiplex PCR. The table shows roughly 63,000 clones, with approximately 75% occurring only once. The sequenced sample was PBMCs. These receptors were collected from a middle-aged man in good health and CMV-seropositive.

The chain employs TRBV5-4 and TRBJ2-5; 8 bases agree with TRBD1. V dropped 2 bases and J dropped 1; count of bases not matched to a gene: 4. This CDR3 contains 15 residues. Looked up from germline, CDR1 is SGHNT and CDR2 is YYREEE (reference sequence). CDR3 coding DNA: TGTGCCAGCAGCTTACGGACAGGGCTCCAAGAGACCCAGTACTTC. Its translation: CASSLRTGLQETQYF.

The chain employs TRBV19 and TRBJ2-7; TRBD1 aligns across 9 bases. CDR3 length: 14 amino acids. V trimming: 5 bases; J trimming: 6 bases; junction bases outside the gene matches: 8. Germline CDR1 reads LNHDA; CDR2 reads SQIVND (reference sequence). The CDR3 DNA reads TGTGCCAGTAGTGAGACAGGGGGGATCGGCGAGCAGTACTTC. Its protein product is CASSETGGIGEQYF.

The rearrangement joins TRBV18 to TRBJ1-1; 7 nucleotides match TRBD1. V lost 1 base and J lost 0; bases outside the gene matches: 2. CDR1 is KGHSH and CDR2 is LQKENI in the germline V gene. The CDR3 is 15 residues long. The CDR3: CASSPQQGMNTEAFF. The CDR3 nucleotides read TGTGCCAGCTCACCACAACAGGGGATGAACACTGAAGCTTTCTTT. Combining the CDR3 with reference TRBV18 and TRBJ1-1 gives the whole variable domain NAGVMQNPRHLVRRRGQEARLRCSPMKGHSHVYWYRQLPEEGLKFMVYLQKENIIDESGMPKERFSAEFPKEGPSILRIQQVVRGDSAAYFCASSPQQGMNTEAFFGQGTRLTVV.

The V and J genes are TRBV9 and TRBJ1-2; possible D gene TRBD1, 6 bases. Trimming removed 3 bases at V and 1 base at J, with 13 bases between. In germline, CDR1 is SGDLS, CDR2 YYNGEE. The CDR3 sequence is 15 residues long. In DNA form, the CDR3 reads TGTGCCAGCAGCGCCCCGGAACAGGGTAACTATGGCTACACCTTC. Translating gives CASSAPEQGNYGYTF.

The chain links TRBV5-4 to TRBJ2-3; the match to TRBD2 covers 12 bases. The CDR3 is 15 amino acids. Unmatched junction bases numbered 5, after V lost 4 bases and J lost 5 bases. Germline loops: CDR1 SGHNT, CDR2 YYREEE (reference sequence). The CDR3 DNA is TGTGCCAGCAGCCTCCGACTAGCGGGGGAAGATACGCAGTATTTT. Its protein is CASSLRLAGEDTQYF.

Of note for this clone: Since the CDR3 does not end with the conserved phenylalanine or tryptophan, this likely comes from a read error. Because the CDR3's place on the DNA is in doubt, the DNA is left out and the CDR3 is given as listed by TCRdb. This chain uses TRBV11-2 with TRBJ1-1. CDR1 and CDR2 (germline): SGHAT, FQNNGV. The CDR3 is made up of 15 amino acids, end residues included. The CDR3 is CASSLDSGGYTEALV.

The V call is TRBV4-3, the J call TRBJ2-3, with 7 bases identical to TRBD2. In germline, CDR1 is LGHNA, CDR2 YSLEER. The CDR3 has 16 residues. V shed 0 bases and J 2 bases; nucleotides not matched to a gene: 5. In nucleotides, the CDR3 is TGCGCCAGCAGCCAAGACGGCGGGGGTCCCACAGATACGCAGTATTTT. Its protein product is CASSQDGGGPTDTQYF.

The chain couples TRBV6-6 to TRBJ1-1; maybe TRBD1 (6 bases). The CDR3 spans 11 residues. V lost 3 bases and J lost 8, with 7 bases in between. Germline assignment: CDR1 MNHNY and CDR2 SVGAGI (reference sequence). CDR3 amino acids: CASSYGTEAFF. The CDR3 coding sequence is TGTGCCAGCAGTTATGGGACAGAAGCTTTCTTT.

This sequence joins TRBV6-1 and TRBJ2-5, with D maybe TRBD2 (5 bases). The J call is in doubt because the DNA end fits TRBJ2-7 better. The CDR3 has 12 residues. CDR1 and CDR2 from the germline V gene are MNHNS and SASEGT. The CDR3 protein is CASNRGTYEQYF. In DNA form, the CDR3 reads TGTGCCAGCAACCGGGGAACATACGAGCAGTACTTC.

The chain has TRBV29-1 and TRBJ2-3; TRBD2 agrees at 7 bases. V dropped 7 bases and J dropped 2; count of bases not matched to a gene: 6. Germline V gene lookup returns CDR1 SQVTM and CDR2 ANQGSEA. The CDR3 consists of 13 residues. The CDR3 reads CSARTSYTDTQYF. As DNA, the CDR3 is TGCAGCGCCCGGACTAGTTACACAGATACGCAGTATTTT.

This clone has more than one count but fewer than ten. The chain recombines TRBV4-1 with TRBJ2-4; D remains ambiguous. Germline CDR1 MGHRA, CDR2 YSYEKL. Trimming pared 3 bases from V and 7 bases from J, leaving 10 bases between. The CDR3 extends over 13 amino acids. CDR3 bases: TGCGCCAGCAGCCACCCAGGTGATAACATTCAGTACTTC. This sequence encodes CASSHPGDNIQYF.

The chain has TRBV6-1 and TRBJ2-5, with 8 bases that match TRBD2. With 3 bases clipped from V and 2 bases from J, the junction kept 8 bases outside the gene matches. The germline V gene encodes CDR1 MNHNS and CDR2 SASEGT. The CDR3 is 16 amino acids. The CDR3 DNA reads as TGTGCCAGCAGTGACACTCTAGCGGGTTTACAAGAGACCCAGTACTTC. Translation: CASSDTLAGLQETQYF.

This rearrangement joins TRBV6-6 to TRBJ2-7; 14 bases map to TRBD2. Germline CDR1 is MNHNY and CDR2 is SVGAGI (reference sequence). Trimming removed 2 bases from V and 5 bases from J; junction bases left unmatched: 2. CDR3 length equals 15 residues. CDR3 protein: CASSYGTSGSNEQYF. For the CDR3, the DNA is TGTGCCAGCAGTTACGGGACTAGCGGGAGTAACGAGCAGTACTTC.

The V call is TRBV6-1, the J call TRBJ2-1; D may be TRBD2 (6 bases). The length of the CDR3 is 12 residues. V lost 2 bases, J lost 13 bases, and 12 bases lay in between. Germline CDR1 and CDR2: MNHNS and SASEGT. CDR3 DNA: TGTGCCAGCAGTGAACTAGGCGGGACTCAGTTCTTC. Residues: CASSELGGTQFF.

The genes are TRBV30 and TRBJ2-7; weak D call: TRBD2 (6 bases). Looked up from germline, CDR1 is GTSNPN and CDR2 is SVGIG (reference sequence). The CDR3 loop spans 13 amino acids. Trimming removed 2 bases from V and 3 bases from J, with 11 bases in between. As DNA, the CDR3 is TGTGCCTGGAGTAACGGCGGGGTCTACGAGCAGTACTTC. This translates into CAWSNGGVYEQYF.

The V call is TRBV27, the J call TRBJ1-1; D is possibly TRBD1 (5 bases). The germline V and J ends were trimmed by 5 bases and 0 bases, with 13 bases remaining between them. This CDR3 comprises 15 residues. Germline V gives CDR1 MNHEY, CDR2 SMNVEV (reference sequence). The CDR3 protein is CASSPVQVMNTEAFF. The CDR3 DNA reads as TGTGCCAGCAGTCCGGTACAGGTAATGAACACTGAAGCTTTCTTT.

This clone was seen more than once but under ten times. The chain recombines TRBV10-3 with TRBJ1-3; a weak D match, TRBD1 (6 bases). V was clipped by 3 bases and J by 0 bases, with 12 bases between them. CDR1 is ENHRY and CDR2 is SYGVKD in the germline V gene. The CDR3 is 16 amino acids. In DNA, the CDR3 is TGTGCCATCAGTGAACCAGGGGACAACTCTGGAAACACCATATATTTT. Its protein product is CAISEPGDNSGNTIYF.

CDR3 in amino acids: CASSLGTGATNEKLFF. The CDR3 nucleotides are TGTGCCAGCAGCTTAGGGACAGGGGCAACTAATGAAAAACTGTTTTTT. This chain joins TRBV7-6 and TRBJ1-4; TRBD1 aligns across 9 bases. Germline values: CDR1 SGHVS, CDR2 FNYEAQ. This CDR3 contains 16 residues. V gave up 1 base and J gave up 0 bases; unmatched junction bases: 0.

The V call is TRBV5-6, the J call TRBJ2-6; a weak D match, TRBD2 (6 bases). The germline V gene has CDR1 SGHDT and CDR2 YYEEEE. The V gene lost 4 bases and the J gene lost 4 bases, with 12 bases spanning the gap. This CDR3 is built from 15 residues. The CDR3: CASSRGSYGANVLTF. CDR3 coding DNA: TGTGCCAGCAGCCGGGGGAGCTACGGGGCCAACGTCCTGACTTTC.

The chain carries TRBV2 and TRBJ2-2, with no clear D. The CDR3 consists of 14 residues. The germline CDR1 and CDR2 sequences are SNHLY and FYNNEI. Between the trimmed V and J ends, which lost 1 base and 5 bases, there was a span of 8 bases. Here the CDR3 reads CASSEVTETGELFF. CDR3 sequence (DNA): TGTGCCAGCAGTGAAGTCACAGAGACCGGGGAGCTGTTTTTT.

This chain joins TRBV29-1 and TRBJ2-2; TRBD2 matches 13 bases. CDR3 length: 17 amino acids. CDR1 is SQVTM, CDR2 ANQGSEA, per germline. Germline trimming cut 4 bases from V and 4 bases from J; bases unmatched to any gene: 9. CDR3 amino acids: CSVAGLAGVQSTGELFF. CDR3 bases: TGCAGCGTTGCTGGACTAGCGGGAGTGCAGAGCACCGGGGAGCTGTTTTTT.

The chain combines TRBV4-1 with TRBJ2-5; tentative D call: TRBD2 (5 bases). The CDR3 is made up of 14 amino acids. Trimming removed 0 bases at V and 5 bases at J, with 10 bases between. Germline V gives CDR1 MGHRA, CDR2 YSYEKL. As DNA, the CDR3 is TGCGCCAGCAGCCAAGAACTAGTGCGGGAGACCCAGTACTTC. Translated, it gives CASSQELVRETQYF.

The CDR3, as DNA: TGTGCCAGCAGGGTTGGACTAGCGGCCACCTACGAGCAGTACTTC. As protein: CASRVGLAATYEQYF. The chain is built from TRBV7-8 and TRBJ2-7; 10 nucleotides match TRBD2. Germline lookup yields CDR1 SGHVS and CDR2 FQNEAQ. Unmatched junction bases numbered 7, after V lost 6 bases and J lost 2 bases. The CDR3 contains 15 residues. Variable domain in full (rest from reference TRBV7-8 and TRBJ2-7): GAGVSQSPRYKVAKRGQDVALRCDPISGHVSLFWYQQALGQGPEFLTYFQNEAQLDKSGLPSDRFFAERPEGSVSTLKIQRTQQEDSAVYLCASRVGLAATYEQYFGPGTRLTVT.

V usage is TRBV29-1 and J usage is TRBJ1-1; TRBD1 agrees at 7 bases. V lost 7 bases and J lost 9; bases outside the gene matches: 5. The germline V gene has CDR1 SQVTM and CDR2 ANQGSEA. The CDR3 is 10 amino acids. CDR3 nucleotides: TGCAGCGGAGTGACAGGGAAAGCTTTCTTT. This gives the protein CSGVTGKAFF.

The DNA for the CDR3 is TGTGCCAGCAGTTTACCTAGCGGGAGATACACCGGGGAGCTGTTTTTT. Translated: CASSLPSGRYTGELFF. J is TRBJ2-2 and V is TRBV28; 10 bases line up with TRBD2. V lost 2 bases to trimming and J lost 3 bases; unmatched junction nucleotides: 3. Germline values: CDR1 MDHEN, CDR2 SYDVKM. The CDR3 length is 16 residues.

This clone showed up just a few times. The chain uses TRBV5-4 and TRBJ2-1; 10 bases line up with TRBD2. V dropped 0 bases and J dropped 4; count of bases not matched to a gene: 7. The germline V gene has CDR1 SGHNT and CDR2 YYREEE (reference sequence). CDR3 length: 17 residues. The CDR3 is CASSLGGVSGGYNEQFF. CDR3 nucleotide sequence: TGTGCCAGCAGCTTGGGAGGGGTTAGCGGGGGGTACAATGAGCAGTTCTTC.

In this sample, this clone turned up once. The chain employs TRBV30 and TRBJ2-7; D is perhaps TRBD2 (7 bases). Germline V lookup: CDR1 GTSNPN, CDR2 SVGIG (reference sequence). The CDR3 is made up of 12 amino acids. The ends were cut back, 3 bases at V and 6 bases at J, with 12 bases in the middle. The DNA for the CDR3 is TGTGCCTGGAGCCGAGGGGGGGCCGAGCAGTACTTC. Translated: CAWSRGGAEQYF.

The rearrangement joins TRBV5-6 to TRBJ2-7; 12 positions agree with TRBD2. There are 15 residues in the CDR3. The germline gives CDR1 SGHDT, CDR2 YYEEEE. V shed 3 bases and J 2 bases; nucleotides not matched to a gene: 3. Written as DNA, the CDR3 is TGTGCCAGCAGCTCCCCTAGCGGGAGGGCCTACGAGCAGTACTTC. Its translation: CASSSPSGRAYEQYF. The variable domain in full, completed from reference TRBV5-6 and TRBJ2-7, reads DAGVTQSPTHLIKTRGQQVTLRCSPKSGHDTVSWYQQALGQGPQFIFQYYEEEERQRGNFPDRFSGHQFPNYSSELNVNALLLGDSALYLCASSSPSGRAYEQYFGPGTRLTVT.

V and J are TRBV5-4 and TRBJ2-7; D gene uncertain. Per the germline V gene, CDR1 is SGHNT and CDR2 is YYREEE (reference sequence). V lost 3 bases and J lost 2, with 6 bases in between. This CDR3 has 12 residues. CDR3 sequence reads: CASSSGPYEQYF. The CDR3, as DNA: TGTGCCAGCAGCTCAGGCCCCTACGAGCAGTACTTC.

The J gene is TRBJ2-1, the V gene TRBV6-5; TRBD1 is a possible D gene (6 bases). Germline V gene sequence: CDR1 MNHEY, CDR2 SVGAGI. The CDR3 is 13 residues long. V was shortened by 11 bases and J by 1 base, with 12 bases between the two germline ends. DNA for the CDR3: TGTGCCGCCAGGGGCCCTTCCTACAATGAGCAGTTCTTC. Encoded protein: CAARGPSYNEQFF.